Listed below are T cell receptor beta chains from one sample, sequenced in a study of T cells and Merkel cell carcinoma outcomes. Sequenced by immunoSEQ multiplex PCR; TCRdb stores in-frame clones only, minus some. The sample has approximately 20,000 clones, approximately 80% seen once. Sequencing input: tumor tissue from Merkel cell carcinoma. The receptor source for this set is a human donor with Merkel cell carcinoma. CDR3s include the opening cysteine and the closing phenylalanine or tryptophan. Fields, in order: CDR3 DNA, CDR3 protein, clone size, D gene, J gene, V gene. D genes are given only for firm matches. Some rows have no size entry. The others give once, few or many, or a class for an expanded clone.

CDR3nt: TGTGCCAGCAGCTTGGGAATGAACACTGAAGCTTTCTTT
CDR3aa: CASSLGMNTEAFF
abundance: .
d_gene: .
j_gene: TRBJ1-1
v_gene: TRBV11-3

CDR3nt: TGTGCCAGCAGCCTCGGAGGGTACGGGGAGCTGTTTTTT
CDR3aa: CASSLGGYGELFF
abundance: .
d_gene: .
j_gene: TRBJ2-2
v_gene: TRBV9

CDR3nt: TGTGCCAGCAGTGAAGGCCCCCGAAGTGGAGCGATGCAGTATTTT
CDR3aa: CASSEGPRSGAMQYF
abundance: .
d_gene: .
j_gene: TRBJ2-3
v_gene: TRBV2

CDR3nt: TGTGCCAGCAGCTCCGTCTCGAACAATGAGCAGTTCTTC
CDR3aa: CASSSVSNNEQFF
abundance: large
d_gene: .
j_gene: TRBJ2-1
v_gene: TRBV5-4

CDR3nt: TGTGCCAGCAGCTTAGACGGGGAAAGCTACACCTTC
CDR3aa: CASSLDGESYTF
abundance: once
d_gene: .
j_gene: TRBJ1-2
v_gene: TRBV7-9

CDR3nt: TGTGCCAGCAGGGTCTCTCGTCAGGGGATAGTTGAAGCTTTCTTT
CDR3aa: CASRVSRQGIVEAFF
abundance: once
d_gene: .
j_gene: TRBJ1-1
v_gene: TRBV5-4

CDR3nt: TGTGCCAGCAGCTTAGGTTTGCGGGGGATAGAGACCCAGTACTTC
CDR3aa: CASSLGLRGIETQYF
abundance: .
d_gene: TRBD2
j_gene: TRBJ2-5
v_gene: TRBV11-3

CDR3nt: TGTGCCAGCAGTTTGCAGCCAACCTACGAGCAGTACTTC
CDR3aa: CASSLQPTYEQYF
abundance: once
d_gene: .
j_gene: TRBJ2-7
v_gene: TRBV27

CDR3nt: TGTGCCAGCTCGGTAGAAGGAAAACTGTTTTTT
CDR3aa: CASSVEGKLFF
abundance: .
d_gene: .
j_gene: TRBJ1-4
v_gene: TRBV18

CDR3nt: TGTGCCAGCAGCCAACGTGGACTAGCGGGAAGTCCCTACGAGCAGTACTTC
CDR3aa: CASSQRGLAGSPYEQYF
abundance: .
d_gene: TRBD2
j_gene: TRBJ2-7
v_gene: TRBV4-2

CDR3nt: TGTGCCAGCAGTGACTGGACAGGGGTAAAAAATGAGCAGTTCTTC
CDR3aa: CASSDWTGVKNEQFF
abundance: .
d_gene: TRBD1
j_gene: TRBJ2-1
v_gene: TRBV25-1

CDR3nt: TGTGCCAGCACCCGATGGACAGGGGCTAATGAAAAACTGTTTTTT
CDR3aa: CASTRWTGANEKLFF
abundance: .
d_gene: TRBD1
j_gene: TRBJ1-4
v_gene: TRBV6-1

CDR3nt: TGTGCCAGCAGTGACGGAAGTGAAAGGGGGCTGCCCCAGCATTTT
CDR3aa: CASSDGSERGLPQHF
abundance: .
d_gene: TRBD1
j_gene: TRBJ1-5
v_gene: TRBV6-1

CDR3nt: TGTGCCAGCGGGACAGGAGTGGCTGAAGCTTTCTTT
CDR3aa: CASGTGVAEAFF
abundance: .
d_gene: TRBD1
j_gene: TRBJ1-1
v_gene: TRBV14

CDR3nt: TGTGCCAGCGGAATGAAGACAGGGGGCACTGAAGCTTTCTTT
CDR3aa: CASGMKTGGTEAFF
abundance: .
d_gene: TRBD1
j_gene: TRBJ1-1
v_gene: TRBV2

CDR3nt: TGTGCCAGCAGCGATGACTTGGGGGACTATGGCTACACCTTC
CDR3aa: CASSDDLGDYGYTF
abundance: .
d_gene: .
j_gene: TRBJ1-2
v_gene: TRBV9

CDR3nt: TGCGCCAGCAGCGAGACTCCGGGACTAGTCTACGAGCAGTACTTC
CDR3aa: CASSETPGLVYEQYF
abundance: .
d_gene: TRBD2
j_gene: TRBJ2-7
v_gene: TRBV5-1

CDR3nt: TGTGCCAGTAGTACCGGCACCCCCCCCCGAGCCAAGCAGTACTTC
CDR3aa: CASSTGTPPRAKQYF
abundance: .
d_gene: .
j_gene: TRBJ2-7
v_gene: TRBV19

CDR3nt: TGTGCCAGCTCATCACAGTATGACTACACCTTC
CDR3aa: CASSSQYDYTF
abundance: .
d_gene: .
j_gene: TRBJ1-2
v_gene: TRBV18

CDR3nt: TGTGCCAGCACCCTGGGACAGGGACCCTACAATGAGCAGTTCTTC
CDR3aa: CASTLGQGPYNEQFF
abundance: .
d_gene: TRBD1
j_gene: TRBJ2-1
v_gene: TRBV5-4

CDR3nt: TGCGCCAGCAGCTTGGAAAGACTAGCGGGGCAAGAGACCCAGTACTTC
CDR3aa: CASSLERLAGQETQYF
abundance: .
d_gene: TRBD2
j_gene: TRBJ2-5
v_gene: TRBV5-1

CDR3nt: TGCGCCAGCAGAGGGATGTCCCTAAGGGGCTACGAGCAGTACTTC
CDR3aa: CASRGMSLRGYEQYF
abundance: .
d_gene: .
j_gene: TRBJ2-7
v_gene: TRBV5-1

CDR3nt: TGTGCCAGCAGTTACTCCGGGACCTACTATGGCTACACCTTC
CDR3aa: CASSYSGTYYGYTF
abundance: .
d_gene: .
j_gene: TRBJ1-2
v_gene: TRBV6-5

CDR3nt: TGTGCCAGCAGCTGGCCACCGGGGTTCTACGAGCAGTACTTC
CDR3aa: CASSWPPGFYEQYF
abundance: .
d_gene: .
j_gene: TRBJ2-7
v_gene: TRBV7-9

CDR3nt: TGTGCCAGCAGCGGGGGAGATACGCAGTATTTT
CDR3aa: CASSGGDTQYF
abundance: .
d_gene: .
j_gene: TRBJ2-3
v_gene: TRBV25-1

CDR3nt: TGTGCCACCAATGAGGGTGGCGGGTATTTCGCGAACACCGGGGAGCTGTTTTTT
CDR3aa: CATNEGGGYFANTGELFF
abundance: .
d_gene: .
j_gene: TRBJ2-2
v_gene: TRBV7-9

CDR3nt: TGTGCCAGCAGTCCTCTAGCAGGGATCGGCTACACCTTC
CDR3aa: CASSPLAGIGYTF
abundance: .
d_gene: .
j_gene: TRBJ1-2
v_gene: TRBV6-5

CDR3nt: TGTGCCAGCAGCGTCTGGGAAGGCGGCTACACCTTC
CDR3aa: CASSVWEGGYTF
abundance: few
d_gene: .
j_gene: TRBJ1-2
v_gene: TRBV7-2

CDR3nt: TGTGCCAGCAGCCCAGACTATTCCTACGAGCAGTACTTC
CDR3aa: CASSPDYSYEQYF
abundance: few
d_gene: .
j_gene: TRBJ2-7
v_gene: TRBV7-3

CDR3nt: TGTGCCAGCAGCTTAGGACCGACCCCCTTTACGCAGTATTTT
CDR3aa: CASSLGPTPFTQYF
abundance: .
d_gene: .
j_gene: TRBJ2-3
v_gene: TRBV11-2

CDR3nt: TGTGCCAGCAGCCTCAACCCCGGAACCGGGGAGCTGTTTTTT
CDR3aa: CASSLNPGTGELFF
abundance: once
d_gene: .
j_gene: TRBJ2-2
v_gene: TRBV9

CDR3nt: TGTGCCATCAGTGGCGACAGGGCCCAAGTCTCTGGGGCCAACGTCCTGACTTTC
CDR3aa: CAISGDRAQVSGANVLTF
abundance: .
d_gene: TRBD1
j_gene: TRBJ2-6
v_gene: TRBV10-3

CDR3nt: TGTGCCAGCAGCCAAGGGCGGGTCAGGGGAAGCGGCTACACCTTC
CDR3aa: CASSQGRVRGSGYTF
abundance: .
d_gene: .
j_gene: TRBJ1-2
v_gene: TRBV4-2

CDR3nt: TGTGCCAGCAGGATAATAAAGTACACCGGGGAGCTGTTTTTT
CDR3aa: CASRIIKYTGELFF
abundance: .
d_gene: .
j_gene: TRBJ2-2
v_gene: TRBV6-6

CDR3nt: TGTGCCGCGCGGCGGGGTTGGGGCTACACCTTC
CDR3aa: CAARRGWGYTF
abundance: .
d_gene: .
j_gene: TRBJ1-2
v_gene: TRBV19

CDR3nt: TGTGCCAGCACGGACCCTGTGGCCCCGGACGGCTACACCTTC
CDR3aa: CASTDPVAPDGYTF
abundance: .
d_gene: .
j_gene: TRBJ1-2
v_gene: TRBV6-5

CDR3nt: TGTGCCAGCAGCTTAGGGGGGGGTCAGCCCCAGCATTTT
CDR3aa: CASSLGGGQPQHF
abundance: .
d_gene: .
j_gene: TRBJ1-5
v_gene: TRBV7-9

CDR3nt: TGTGCCAGCAGCTTCGGGCTAAGGCGGGACGAGCAGTACTTC
CDR3aa: CASSFGLRRDEQYF
abundance: .
d_gene: .
j_gene: TRBJ2-7
v_gene: TRBV7-9

CDR3nt: TGTGCCAGCGGACCGTACCAAGAGACCCAGTACTTC
CDR3aa: CASGPYQETQYF
abundance: .
d_gene: .
j_gene: TRBJ2-5
v_gene: TRBV28

CDR3nt: TGTGCCACCAGCAGAGATCCCAGTTCCGAGCAGTACTTC
CDR3aa: CATSRDPSSEQYF
abundance: .
d_gene: .
j_gene: TRBJ2-7
v_gene: TRBV15

CDR3nt: TGTGCCAGCAGCCCCCAAGGGGGTACACATCCAGACTATGGCTACACCTTC
CDR3aa: CASSPQGGTHPDYGYTF
abundance: few
d_gene: .
j_gene: TRBJ1-2
v_gene: TRBV11-2

CDR3nt: TGCGCCAGCAGCCCTCGGGCCCCGACGGAGACCCAGTACTTC
CDR3aa: CASSPRAPTETQYF
abundance: few
d_gene: .
j_gene: TRBJ2-5
v_gene: TRBV4-1

CDR3nt: TGCGCCAGCAGCTTTCTAGCGGGGGACACCGGGGAGCTGTTTTTT
CDR3aa: CASSFLAGDTGELFF
abundance: .
d_gene: TRBD2
j_gene: TRBJ2-2
v_gene: TRBV5-1

CDR3nt: TGCAGCGTCCAACTGACAGGGGATGCCCTATACAATGAGCAGTTCTTC
CDR3aa: CSVQLTGDALYNEQFF
abundance: .
d_gene: TRBD1
j_gene: TRBJ2-1
v_gene: TRBV29-1

CDR3nt: TGTGCCAGCAGCTTGACTAGCGGGGGACAAGAGACCCAGTACTTC
CDR3aa: CASSLTSGGQETQYF
abundance: .
d_gene: TRBD2
j_gene: TRBJ2-5
v_gene: TRBV7-9

CDR3nt: TGTGCCACCACCTTCAGGAGCACTGAAGCTTTCTTT
CDR3aa: CATTFRSTEAFF
abundance: once
d_gene: .
j_gene: TRBJ1-1
v_gene: TRBV6-1

CDR3nt: TGTGCCAGCAGCCCCCTAGGGGCCTACGAGCAGTACTTC
CDR3aa: CASSPLGAYEQYF
abundance: .
d_gene: .
j_gene: TRBJ2-7
v_gene: TRBV7-6

CDR3nt: TGCGCCAGCAGCTTGCAGGGGCCCCGATCACCCAACTATGGCTACACCTTC
CDR3aa: CASSLQGPRSPNYGYTF
abundance: .
d_gene: .
j_gene: TRBJ1-2
v_gene: TRBV5-1

CDR3nt: TGTGCCAGCAGTGACGGGCTCCTCAATGAGCAGTTCTTC
CDR3aa: CASSDGLLNEQFF
abundance: few
d_gene: .
j_gene: TRBJ2-1
v_gene: TRBV6-4

CDR3nt: TGCGCCAGCAGCCAAGGGGAGGGGATCGGGGAGCTGTTTTTT
CDR3aa: CASSQGEGIGELFF
abundance: .
d_gene: TRBD2
j_gene: TRBJ2-2
v_gene: TRBV4-1

CDR3nt: TGTGCCAGCAGCAATCTAGCGGGAGGTGGAGGTGGGACAGATACGCAGTATTTT
CDR3aa: CASSNLAGGGGGTDTQYF
abundance: .
d_gene: TRBD2
j_gene: TRBJ2-3
v_gene: TRBV5-4

CDR3nt: TGCGCCAGCAGCCAGGTCCAAGGGCGCCACACCCCAACATATGAGCAGTTCTTC
CDR3aa: CASSQVQGRHTPTYEQFF
abundance: .
d_gene: .
j_gene: TRBJ2-1
v_gene: TRBV4-1

CDR3nt: TGTGCCATCACGAGGAGAGGGCGAGGGGACGAGCAGTACTTC
CDR3aa: CAITRRGRGDEQYF
abundance: .
d_gene: .
j_gene: TRBJ2-7
v_gene: TRBV10-3

CDR3nt: TGTGCCAGCAGTGTGGAGCAGGGGGCGAGCCAGCCCCAGCATTTT
CDR3aa: CASSVEQGASQPQHF
abundance: few
d_gene: TRBD1
j_gene: TRBJ1-5
v_gene: TRBV2